This T cell receptor (beta chain) was profiled in a study of blood T cell repertoires in COVID-19. This clone appeared a single time. The V gene lost 3 bases and the J gene lost 13 bases, with 15 bases spanning the gap. This CDR3 is built from 12 residues. The germline V gene has CDR1 SGHTA and CDR2 FQGNSA. Libraries were prepared by immunoSEQ multiplex PCR; TCRdb keeps only in-frame clonotypes and omits some of them. The profile shows about 64,000 clones, approximately 92% of them singletons. This TCR was sampled from a woman of 80 years or more with active COVID-19. V and J are TRBV7-2 and TRBJ1-1, with D possibly being TRBD1 (5 bases). Material: peripheral blood. CDR3 region: CASSLADTAGFF. In DNA form, the CDR3 reads TGTGCCAGCAGCTTGGCGGACACGGCTGGTTTCTTT.